This TCR beta chain was captured in a study of T cells in Graves' hyperthyroidism and ophthalmopathy. Study overall: Peripheral blood sampling occurred at initial diagnosis, before any treatment.

There were TCR beta CDR3 regions amplified from RNA transcripts. The primer set for the first-round RT-PCR of the TCR CDR3 was HTBI. Each CDR3 protein is one row after TCRdb ran MiXCR on the multiplex PCR reads. The repertoire holds hundreds of thousands of distinct CDR3 sequences, with nearly 20% as singletons. This CDR3 comprises 13 residues. CDR1 is SGHAT and CDR2 is FQNNGV in the germline V gene. The V and J ends lost 4 bases and 4 bases respectively, with 11 bases between them. This clonotype was counted a few times. The chain joins TRBV11-2 to TRBJ2-7; D unresolved. The TCR originated in a man aged 35 to 55 with Graves' ophthalmopathy. Material for sequencing was blood. The CDR3 DNA is TGTGCCAGCAGCTCAAGGCAGTTATACGAGCAGTACTTC. It encodes CASSSRQLYEQYF. Based on the CDR3 plus reference TRBV11-2 and TRBJ2-7, the full variable domain is EAGVAQSPRYKIIEKRQSVAFWCNPISGHATLYWYQQILGQGPKLLIQFQNNGVVDDSQLPKDRFSAERLKGVDSTLKIQPAKLEDSAVYLCASSSRQLYEQYFGPGTRLTVT.